This is a list of T cell receptor beta chains from one sample in a study of human T cells and chemical hapten exposure. TCRdb independently ran MiXCR on the RACE reads; one entry per CDR3 protein. The table includes about 110,000 distinct CDR3 sequences, roughly an eighth detected once. The specimen was whole blood, collected in connection with sensitization to the hapten diphenylcyclopropenone (DPC). The origin of the receptors is a woman in her forties or fifties with alopecia areata. Some clones in this sample may be carry-over from other donors' samples. Both conserved end residues are part of each CDR3. A D gene is named only where the DNA matches it firmly. For some rows the clone size is stated as once, few or many, or as a class when expanded; others skip it.

D | size | J | V | CDR3 | DNA
TRBD2 | many | TRBJ2-1 | TRBV5-4 | CASSSSSSGAYNEQFF | TGTGCCAGCAGCTCTTCATCTAGCGGGGCTTACAATGAGCAGTTCTTC
NA | few | TRBJ2-1 | TRBV4-1 | CASSLTRAGGYYNEQFF | TGCGCCAGCAGCCTAACACGGGCTGGGGGCTACTACAATGAGCAGTTCTTC
TRBD1 | NA | TRBJ2-2 | TRBV6-2/TRBV6-3 | CASMGQRLLANTGELFF | TGTGCCAGCATGGGACAGAGACTCTTGGCGAACACCGGGGAGCTGTTTTTT
NA | NA | TRBJ2-4 | TRBV5-1 | CASSLALRGKVGNIQYF | TGCGCCAGCAGCTTGGCCCTTCGCGGGAAAGTCGGAAACATTCAGTACTTC
NA | many | TRBJ1-1 | TRBV19 | CASSEPGRIMNTEAFF | TGTGCCAGTAGTGAACCGGGACGGATCATGAACACTGAAGCTTTCTTT
NA | few | TRBJ2-1 | TRBV2 | CASTQSSGTYNEQFF | TGTGCCAGCACCCAAAGTAGCGGTACTTACAATGAGCAGTTCTTC
NA | many | TRBJ2-5 | TRBV3-1 | CASSQNQGWETQYF | TGTGCCAGCAGCCAGAACCAGGGCTGGGAGACCCAGTACTTC
TRBD2 | few | TRBJ2-3 | TRBV6-5 | CASSYGTSGAADTQYF | TGTGCCAGCAGTTACGGGACTAGCGGGGCCGCAGATACGCAGTATTTT
NA | many | TRBJ1-1 | TRBV7-9 | CASSHTTGQAFF | TGTGCCAGCAGCCATACTACGGGGCAAGCTTTCTTT
NA | NA | TRBJ1-1 | TRBV18 | CASSPGKVNTEAFF | TGTGCCAGCTCACCGGGGAAGGTGAACACTGAAGCTTTCTTT
NA | NA | TRBJ1-1 | TRBV9 | CASSPGLTEAFF | TGTGCCAGCAGCCCGGGACTAACTGAAGCTTTCTTT
NA | many | TRBJ2-1 | TRBV7-9 | CASSQNPANEQFF | TGTGCCAGCAGCCAGAACCCGGCGAATGAGCAGTTCTTC
TRBD1 | many | TRBJ1-2 | TRBV18 | CASSPVDRFNYGYTF | TGTGCCAGCTCACCAGTGGACAGGTTTAACTATGGCTACACCTTC
TRBD1 | NA | TRBJ1-6 | TRBV7-6 | CASSLGITGDNSPLHF | TGTGCCAGCAGCTTAGGGATCACAGGGGATAATTCACCCCTCCACTTT
NA | many | TRBJ1-1 | TRBV20-1 | CSAPLGRLNTEAFF | TGCAGTGCCCCCCTGGGCAGATTGAACACTGAAGCTTTCTTT
TRBD1 | few | TRBJ2-7 | TRBV7-6 | CASSFTVLRTGLQPGEQYF | TGTGCCAGCAGCTTTACCGTTCTACGGACAGGTCTACAACCGGGCGAGCAGTACTTC
TRBD2 | NA | TRBJ2-1 | TRBV2 | CASSRRAGLYNEQFF | TGTGCCAGCAGCCGCAGAGCGGGGCTCTACAATGAGCAGTTCTTC
NA | few | TRBJ1-1 | TRBV18 | CASSPAQGATEAFF | TGTGCCAGCTCACCCGCGCAGGGTGCCACTGAAGCTTTCTTT
TRBD1 | many | TRBJ2-7 | TRBV11-1 | CASSLAGTGTYEQYF | TGTGCCAGCAGCTTAGCCGGGACAGGGACCTACGAGCAGTACTTC
NA | many | TRBJ1-1 | TRBV2 | CASGPQGFGEAFF | TGTGCCAGCGGCCCCCAGGGGTTCGGTGAAGCTTTCTTT
NA | few | TRBJ2-7 | TRBV27 | CASSPRGMTLYEQYF | TGTGCCAGCAGTCCCCGGGGGATGACCCTCTACGAGCAGTACTTC
NA | once | TRBJ2-4 | TRBV20-1 | CSAQPGAKNIQYF | TGCAGTGCCCAGCCGGGGGCCAAAAACATTCAGTACTTC
NA | few | TRBJ1-1 | TRBV3-1 | CASSLSGYLNTEAFF | TGTGCCAGCAGCCTGTCCGGCTACCTGAACACTGAAGCTTTCTTT
NA | few | TRBJ1-1 | TRBV4-2 | CASSQQTNTEAFF | TGTGCCAGCAGCCAACAGACTAACACTGAAGCTTTCTTT
TRBD1 | few | TRBJ2-5 | TRBV7-7 | CASSTGGLETQYF | TGTGCTAGCAGCACAGGGGGTTTAGAGACCCAGTACTTC
NA | many | TRBJ2-5 | TRBV7-2 | CASSDAPQETQYF | TGTGCCAGCAGCGATGCACCGCAAGAGACCCAGTACTTC
NA | NA | TRBJ1-2 | TRBV12-3/TRBV12-4 | CASSFGAAAGYGYTF | TGTGCCAGCAGTTTCGGGGCGGCCGCCGGCTATGGCTACACCTTC
NA | few | TRBJ2-1 | TRBV12-3/TRBV12-4 | CASSPDAWGALNEQFF | TGTGCCAGCAGCCCGGATGCTTGGGGGGCTTTGAATGAGCAGTTCTTC
NA | many | TRBJ1-1 | TRBV29-1 | CSAETDRSSEAFF | TGCAGCGCAGAAACCGACAGATCTTCTGAAGCTTTCTTT
NA | few | TRBJ1-1 | TRBV7-2 | CASSLRGSANTEAFF | TGTGCCAGCAGCTTAAGGGGGTCGGCGAACACTGAAGCTTTCTTT
NA | many | TRBJ1-2 | TRBV28 | CASSDSLSDYGYTF | TGTGCCAGCAGCGACAGTTTGAGCGACTATGGCTACACCTTC
NA | NA | TRBJ2-3 | TRBV12-3/TRBV12-4 | CASSFRNRLTDTQYF | TGTGCCAGCAGTTTTCGTAACAGGCTCACAGATACGCAGTATTTT
TRBD2 | NA | TRBJ2-1 | TRBV28 | CASSFGTSAYNEQFF | TGTGCCAGCAGTTTTGGGACTAGCGCGTACAATGAGCAGTTCTTC
NA | NA | TRBJ1-5 | TRBV28 | CASEGSNQPQHF | TGTGCCAGCGAGGGTAGCAATCAGCCCCAGCATTTT
TRBD1 | many | TRBJ2-3 | TRBV6-6 | CASSYGTGTSNTQYF | TGTGCCAGCAGTTATGGGACAGGGACTTCTAATACGCAGTATTTT
NA | few | TRBJ1-5 | TRBV20-1 | CSASSNDYSNQPQHF | TGCAGTGCTAGTTCTAACGATTATAGCAATCAGCCCCAGCATTTT
NA | once | TRBJ2-7 | TRBV28 | CASSPTVQRQYEQYF | TGTGCCAGCAGCCCAACGGTTCAACGACAATACGAGCAGTACTTC
NA | few | TRBJ2-1 | TRBV5-5 | CASSLVGGARDEQFF | TGTGCCAGCAGCTTGGTTGGGGGCGCAAGGGATGAGCAGTTCTTC
TRBD1 | NA | TRBJ1-4 | TRBV7-2 | CASRHGDRVFEKLFF | TGTGCCAGCAGGCACGGCGACAGGGTGTTTGAAAAACTGTTTTTT
NA | many | TRBJ1-6 | TRBV7-8 | CASSLRSRASPLHF | TGTGCCAGCAGCTTAAGAAGCCGAGCTTCACCCCTCCACTTT
NA | NA | TRBJ2-1 | TRBV3-1 | CASSPNSGVPQFF | TGTGCCAGCAGTCCAAACTCCGGGGTGCCGCAGTTCTTC
NA | NA | TRBJ2-1 | TRBV6-1 | CASSETALGYNEQFF | TGTGCCAGCAGTGAAACGGCCCTGGGGTACAATGAGCAGTTCTTC
NA | many | TRBJ1-1 | TRBV27 | CASARDTLNTEAFF | TGTGCCAGTGCTCGGGACACCTTGAACACTGAAGCTTTCTTT
NA | NA | TRBJ2-5 | TRBV7-8 | CASSSRTVARTETQYF | TGTGCCAGCAGCTCCAGGACAGTCGCAAGAACAGAGACCCAGTACTTC
TRBD1 | NA | TRBJ1-2 | TRBV7-8 | CASSYRTGDGYTF | TGTGCCAGCAGCTACCGGACAGGGGATGGCTACACCTTC
NA | NA | TRBJ1-1 | TRBV28 | CASAANTEAFF | TGTGCCAGCGCAGCGAACACTGAAGCTTTCTTT
NA | NA | TRBJ2-7 | TRBV6-2/TRBV6-3 | CASSYFGSYEQYF | TGTGCCAGCAGTTATTTTGGCTCCTACGAGCAGTACTTC
NA | NA | TRBJ1-6 | TRBV28 | CASSLAVNDSPLHF | TGTGCCAGCAGTTTAGCAGTGAACGATTCACCCCTCCACTTT
NA | few | TRBJ1-1 | TRBV7-9 | CASSKEMNTEAFF | TGTGCCAGCAGCAAGGAGATGAACACTGAAGCTTTCTTT
NA | few | TRBJ2-1 | TRBV18 | CASSPESPPNEQFF | TGTGCCAGCTCACCCGAGTCGCCCCCGAATGAGCAGTTCTTC
NA | NA | TRBJ2-7 | TRBV5-6 | CASSLEQGPYEQYF | TGTGCCAGCAGCTTGGAACAGGGCCCCTACGAGCAGTACTTC
TRBD1 | few | TRBJ1-2 | TRBV11-2 | CASTPTGVGYTF | TGTGCCAGCACCCCGACAGGGGTCGGCTACACCTTC
NA | NA | TRBJ2-6 | TRBV28 | CASTWPGANVLTF | TGTGCCAGTACATGGCCTGGGGCCAACGTCCTGACTTTC
NA | NA | TRBJ2-7 | TRBV5-4 | CASSLPSVPYEQYF | TGTGCCAGCAGCCTCCCTAGCGTACCCTACGAGCAGTACTTC
NA | few | TRBJ1-6 | TRBV4-3 | CASSLAANRDQYNSPLHF | TGCGCCAGCAGCCTCGCAGCTAACCGGGACCAATATAATTCACCCCTCCACTTT
NA | many | TRBJ2-1 | TRBV6-5 | CASSYESGRANNEQFF | TGTGCCAGCAGTTACGAATCCGGGAGAGCAAACAATGAGCAGTTCTTC
TRBD1 | many | TRBJ1-2 | TRBV18 | CASSPPAGGGSPNYGYTF | TGTGCCAGCTCACCACCGGCAGGGGGCGGATCCCCTAACTATGGCTACACCTTC
TRBD1 | many | TRBJ2-7 | TRBV2 | CASRGDRGPQYF | TGTGCCAGCAGGGGGGACAGGGGGCCTCAGTACTTC
NA | many | TRBJ2-1 | TRBV4-1 | CASSPWTEYNEQFF | TGCGCCAGCAGCCCCTGGACAGAGTACAATGAGCAGTTCTTC
TRBD1 | many | TRBJ2-7 | TRBV5-1 | CASSSDRAYEQYF | TGCGCCAGCAGCTCGGACAGGGCCTACGAGCAGTACTTC